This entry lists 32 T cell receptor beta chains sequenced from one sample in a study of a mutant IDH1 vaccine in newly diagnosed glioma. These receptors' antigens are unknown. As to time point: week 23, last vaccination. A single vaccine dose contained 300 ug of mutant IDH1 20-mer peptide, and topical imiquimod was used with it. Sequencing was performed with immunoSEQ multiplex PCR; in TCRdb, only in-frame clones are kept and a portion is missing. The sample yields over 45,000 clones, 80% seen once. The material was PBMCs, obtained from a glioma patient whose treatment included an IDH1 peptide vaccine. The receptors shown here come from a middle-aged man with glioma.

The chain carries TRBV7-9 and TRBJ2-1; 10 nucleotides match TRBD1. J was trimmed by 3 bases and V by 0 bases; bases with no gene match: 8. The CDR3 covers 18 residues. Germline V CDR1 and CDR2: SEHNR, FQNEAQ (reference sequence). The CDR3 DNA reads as TGTGCCAGCAGCTTAGCGTCGGTTCGGGACAGGGGCTACAATGAGCAGTTCTTC. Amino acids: CASSLASVRDRGYNEQFF.

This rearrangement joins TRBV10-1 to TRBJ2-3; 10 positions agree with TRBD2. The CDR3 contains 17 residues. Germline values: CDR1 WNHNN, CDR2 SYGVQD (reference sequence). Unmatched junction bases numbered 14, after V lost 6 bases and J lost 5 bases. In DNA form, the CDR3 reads TGCGCCAGCAGGGCTAGCGGGGGCCCAGGGCATGGAGATACGCAGTATTTT. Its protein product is CASRASGGPGHGDTQYF.

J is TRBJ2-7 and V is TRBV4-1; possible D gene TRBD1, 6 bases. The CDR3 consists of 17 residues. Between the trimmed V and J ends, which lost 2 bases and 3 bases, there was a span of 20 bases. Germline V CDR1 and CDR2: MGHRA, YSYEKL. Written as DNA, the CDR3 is TGCGCCAGCAGCCAAATTCACTCCAGGACAGATTTCTACGAGCAGTACTTC. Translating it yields CASSQIHSRTDFYEQYF.

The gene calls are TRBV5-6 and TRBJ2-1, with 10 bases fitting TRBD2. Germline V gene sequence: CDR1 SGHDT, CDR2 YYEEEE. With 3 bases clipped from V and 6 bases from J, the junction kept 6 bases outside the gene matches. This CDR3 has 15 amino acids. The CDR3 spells CASSSSGGASNEQFF. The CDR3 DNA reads TGTGCCAGCAGCTCCAGCGGGGGGGCAAGCAATGAGCAGTTCTTC.

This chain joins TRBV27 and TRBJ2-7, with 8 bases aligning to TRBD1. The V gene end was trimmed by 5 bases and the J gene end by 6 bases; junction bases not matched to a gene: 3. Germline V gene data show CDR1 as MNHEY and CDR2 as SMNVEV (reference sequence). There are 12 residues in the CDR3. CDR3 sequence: CASSRTGLEQYF. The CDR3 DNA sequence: TGTGCCAGCAGTAGGACAGGGCTCGAGCAGTACTTC.

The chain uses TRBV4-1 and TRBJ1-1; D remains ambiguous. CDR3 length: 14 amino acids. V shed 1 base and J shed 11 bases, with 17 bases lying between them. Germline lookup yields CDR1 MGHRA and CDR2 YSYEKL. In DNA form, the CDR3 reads TGCGCCAGCAGCCAAGTAATTGTCCCTGGACTGGCTTTCTTT. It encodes CASSQVIVPGLAFF.

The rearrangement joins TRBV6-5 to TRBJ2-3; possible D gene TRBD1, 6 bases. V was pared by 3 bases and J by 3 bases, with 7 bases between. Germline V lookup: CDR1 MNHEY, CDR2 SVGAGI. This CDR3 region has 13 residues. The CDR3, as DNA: TGTGCCAGCAGTTATAGGGGGACAGATACGCAGTATTTT. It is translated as CASSYRGTDTQYF.

CDR3 coding DNA: TGCGCCAGCAGCTCCTCCCTGACAGGCACCTACAATGAGCAGTTCTTC. Translation gives CASSSSLTGTYNEQFF. The chain links TRBV5-1 to TRBJ2-1; D may be TRBD1 (6 bases). Trimming pared 3 bases from V and 2 bases from J, leaving 15 bases between. Germline CDR1 SGHRS, CDR2 YFSETQ. This CDR3 comprises 16 residues.

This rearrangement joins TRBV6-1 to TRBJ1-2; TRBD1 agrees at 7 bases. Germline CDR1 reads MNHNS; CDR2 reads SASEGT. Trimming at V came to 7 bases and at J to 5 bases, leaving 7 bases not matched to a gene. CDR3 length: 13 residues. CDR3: CASTTGDFYGYTF. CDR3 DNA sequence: TGTGCCAGCACCACAGGGGACTTTTATGGCTACACCTTC.

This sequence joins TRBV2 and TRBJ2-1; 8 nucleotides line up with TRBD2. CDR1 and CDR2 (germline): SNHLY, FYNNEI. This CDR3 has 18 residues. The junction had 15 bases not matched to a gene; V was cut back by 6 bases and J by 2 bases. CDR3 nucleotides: TGTGCCAGCAGCCTGAACAGCGGGGGCCTTTCCGCCTACAATGAGCAGTTCTTC. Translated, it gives CASSLNSGGLSAYNEQFF.

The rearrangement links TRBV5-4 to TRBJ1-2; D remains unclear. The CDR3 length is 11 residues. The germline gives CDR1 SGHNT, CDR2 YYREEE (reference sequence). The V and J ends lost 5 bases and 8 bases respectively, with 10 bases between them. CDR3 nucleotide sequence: TGTGCCAGCAGTTTCCTGGAGGGCTACACCTTC. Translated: CASSFLEGYTF.

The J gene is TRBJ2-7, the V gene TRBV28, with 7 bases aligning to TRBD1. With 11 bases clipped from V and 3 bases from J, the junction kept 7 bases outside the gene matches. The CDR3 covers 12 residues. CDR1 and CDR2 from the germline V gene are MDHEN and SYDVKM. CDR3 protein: CASKNRGYEQYF. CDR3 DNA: TGTGCCTCCAAAAACAGGGGCTACGAGCAGTACTTC. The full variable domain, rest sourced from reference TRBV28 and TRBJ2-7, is DVKVTQSSRYLVKRTGEKVFLECVQDMDHENMFWYRQDPGLGLRLIYFSYDVKMKEKGDIPEGYSVSREKKERFSLILESASTNQTSMYLCASKNRGYEQYFGPGTRLTVT.

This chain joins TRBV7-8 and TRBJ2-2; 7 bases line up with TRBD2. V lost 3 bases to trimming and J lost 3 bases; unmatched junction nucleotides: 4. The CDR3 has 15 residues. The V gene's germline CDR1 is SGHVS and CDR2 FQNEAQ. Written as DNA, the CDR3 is TGTGCCAGCAGCTTCACGGGGGGATACACCGGGGAGCTGTTTTTT. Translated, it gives CASSFTGGYTGELFF.

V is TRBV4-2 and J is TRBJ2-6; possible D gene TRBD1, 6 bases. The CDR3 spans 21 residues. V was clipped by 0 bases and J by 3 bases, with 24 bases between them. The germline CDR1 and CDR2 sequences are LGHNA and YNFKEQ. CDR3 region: CASSQEQYVRGMSGGANVLTF. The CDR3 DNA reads TGTGCCAGCAGCCAAGAACAGTACGTAAGGGGGATGAGCGGTGGGGCCAACGTCCTGACTTTC.

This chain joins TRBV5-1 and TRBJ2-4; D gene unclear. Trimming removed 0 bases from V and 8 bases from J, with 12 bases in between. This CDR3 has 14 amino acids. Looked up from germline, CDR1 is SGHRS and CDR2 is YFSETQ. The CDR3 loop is CASSLDVTRDIQYF. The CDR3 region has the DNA TGCGCCAGCAGCTTGGATGTGACAAGGGACATTCAGTACTTC.

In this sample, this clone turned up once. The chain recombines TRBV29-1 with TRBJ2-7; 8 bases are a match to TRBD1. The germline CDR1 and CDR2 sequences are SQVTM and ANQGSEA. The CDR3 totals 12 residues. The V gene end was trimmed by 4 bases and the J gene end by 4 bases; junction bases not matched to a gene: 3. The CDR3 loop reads CSVGDRPYEQYF. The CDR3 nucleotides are TGCAGCGTTGGGGACAGGCCTTACGAGCAGTACTTC.

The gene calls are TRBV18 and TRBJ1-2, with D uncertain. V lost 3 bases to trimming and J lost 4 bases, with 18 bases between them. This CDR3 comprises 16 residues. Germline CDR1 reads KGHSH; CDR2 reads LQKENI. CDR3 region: CASSPTAGYGSYGYTF. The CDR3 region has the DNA TGTGCCAGCTCACCCACGGCGGGTTATGGATCCTATGGCTACACCTTC.

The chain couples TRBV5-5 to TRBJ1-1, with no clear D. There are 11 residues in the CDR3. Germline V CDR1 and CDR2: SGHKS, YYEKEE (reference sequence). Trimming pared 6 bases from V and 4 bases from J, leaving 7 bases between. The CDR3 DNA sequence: TGTGCCAGCACCTCCTTCACTGAAGCTTTCTTT. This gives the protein CASTSFTEAFF.

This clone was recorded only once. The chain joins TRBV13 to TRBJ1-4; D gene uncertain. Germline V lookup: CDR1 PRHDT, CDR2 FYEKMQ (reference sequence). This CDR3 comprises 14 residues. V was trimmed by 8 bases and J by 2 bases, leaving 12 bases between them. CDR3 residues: CASLRGATNEKLFF. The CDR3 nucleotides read TGTGCCAGCCTACGAGGCGCGACTAATGAAAAACTGTTTTTT.

In nucleotides, the CDR3 is TGTGCCAGCAGTGAATTGGGGATAAATTCACCCCTCCACTTT. It translates to CASSELGINSPLHF. The chain has TRBV6-1 and TRBJ1-6, with D uncertain. The CDR3 length is 14 residues. Germline loops: CDR1 MNHNS, CDR2 SASEGT. V was clipped by 2 bases and J by 7 bases, with 9 bases between them.

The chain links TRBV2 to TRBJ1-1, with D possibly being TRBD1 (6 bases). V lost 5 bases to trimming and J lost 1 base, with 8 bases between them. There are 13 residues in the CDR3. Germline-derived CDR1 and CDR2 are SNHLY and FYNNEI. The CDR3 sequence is CASSLQGNTEAFF. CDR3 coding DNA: TGTGCCAGCAGTCTACAGGGGAACACTGAAGCTTTCTTT.

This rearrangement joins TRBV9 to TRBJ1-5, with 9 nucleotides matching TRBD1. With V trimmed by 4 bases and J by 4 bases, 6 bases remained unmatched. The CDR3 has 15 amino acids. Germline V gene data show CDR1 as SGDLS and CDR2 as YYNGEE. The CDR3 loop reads CASSLTGTGNQPQHF. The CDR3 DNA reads TGTGCCAGCAGCTTAACCGGGACAGGGAATCAGCCCCAGCATTTT.

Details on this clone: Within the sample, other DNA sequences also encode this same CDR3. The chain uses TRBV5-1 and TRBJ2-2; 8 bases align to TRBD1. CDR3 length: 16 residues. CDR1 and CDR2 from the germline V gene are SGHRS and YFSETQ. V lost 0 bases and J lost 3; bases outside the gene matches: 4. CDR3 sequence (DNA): TGCGCCAGCAGCTTGGCGGACAGGGAGGACACCGGGGAGCTGTTTTTT. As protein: CASSLADREDTGELFF.

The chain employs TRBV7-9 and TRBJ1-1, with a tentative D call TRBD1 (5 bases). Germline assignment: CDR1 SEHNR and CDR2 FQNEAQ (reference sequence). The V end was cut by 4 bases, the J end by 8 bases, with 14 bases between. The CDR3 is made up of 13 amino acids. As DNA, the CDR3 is TGTGCCAGCAGCTCACAGGATCCACGGGAAGCTTTCTTT. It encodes CASSSQDPREAFF.

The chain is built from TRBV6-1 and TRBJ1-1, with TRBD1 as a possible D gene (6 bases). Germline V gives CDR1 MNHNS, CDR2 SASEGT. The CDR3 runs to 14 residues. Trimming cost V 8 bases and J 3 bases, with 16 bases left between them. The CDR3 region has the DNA TGTGCCAGCGGGACAATGGGTTCTGACACTGAAGCTTTCTTT. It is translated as CASGTMGSDTEAFF.

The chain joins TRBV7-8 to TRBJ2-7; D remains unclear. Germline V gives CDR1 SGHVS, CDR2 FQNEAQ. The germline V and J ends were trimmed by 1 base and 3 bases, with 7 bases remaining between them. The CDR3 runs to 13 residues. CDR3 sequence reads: CASSLDPHYEQYF. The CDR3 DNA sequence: TGTGCCAGCAGCTTAGATCCGCACTACGAGCAGTACTTC.

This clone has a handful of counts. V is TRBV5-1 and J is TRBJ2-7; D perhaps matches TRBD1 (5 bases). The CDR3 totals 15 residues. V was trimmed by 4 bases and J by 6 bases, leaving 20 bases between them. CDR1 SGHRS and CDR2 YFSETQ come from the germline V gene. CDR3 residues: CASSDPQRGSLEQYF. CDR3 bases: TGCGCCAGCAGCGACCCCCAAAGGGGAAGCCTCGAGCAGTACTTC.

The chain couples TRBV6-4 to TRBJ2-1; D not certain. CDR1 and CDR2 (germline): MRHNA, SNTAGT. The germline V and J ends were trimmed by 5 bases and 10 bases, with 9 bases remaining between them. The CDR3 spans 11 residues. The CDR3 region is CASSNVGEQFF. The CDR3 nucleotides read TGTGCCAGCAGTAATGTAGGAGAGCAGTTCTTC.

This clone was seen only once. The CDR3 region is CASSQVTSGDHEQYF. The CDR3 DNA follows: TGTGCCAGCAGCCAAGTGACTAGCGGGGATCACGAGCAGTACTTC. The J gene is TRBJ2-7, the V gene TRBV4-2, with 11 bases identical to TRBD2. The V gene end was trimmed by 1 base and the J gene end by 5 bases; junction bases not matched to a gene: 4. Germline-derived CDR1 and CDR2 are LGHNA and YNFKEQ. This CDR3 contains 15 residues.

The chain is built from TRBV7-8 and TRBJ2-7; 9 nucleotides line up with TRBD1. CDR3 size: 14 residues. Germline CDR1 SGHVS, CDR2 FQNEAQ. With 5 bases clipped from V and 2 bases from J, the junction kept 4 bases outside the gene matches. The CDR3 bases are TGTGCCAGCAGCGGACGACAGGGGGCCTACGAGCAGTACTTC. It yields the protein CASSGRQGAYEQYF.

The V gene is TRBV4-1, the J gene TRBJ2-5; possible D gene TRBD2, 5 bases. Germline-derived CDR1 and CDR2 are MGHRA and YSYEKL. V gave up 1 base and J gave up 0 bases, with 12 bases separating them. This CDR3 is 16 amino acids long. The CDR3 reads CASSQGWAGNQETQYF. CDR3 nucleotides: TGCGCCAGCAGCCAAGGGTGGGCGGGTAACCAAGAGACCCAGTACTTC.

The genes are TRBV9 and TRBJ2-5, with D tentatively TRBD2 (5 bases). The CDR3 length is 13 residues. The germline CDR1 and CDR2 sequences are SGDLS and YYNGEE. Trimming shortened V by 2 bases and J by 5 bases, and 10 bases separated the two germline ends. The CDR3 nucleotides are TGTGCCAGCAGCGTTCGCCCGGGGGAGACCCAGTACTTC. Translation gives CASSVRPGETQYF.